This T cell receptor (beta chain) was sequenced during a study of shared clonotypes between healthy human individuals. Overall study findings and caveats: Sequencing depth was predicted to influence how clonotypes are shared among donors. Around 5% of naive CD4 clonotypes were common to a few donors.

CD45RO-negative CD8 cells positively selected for CCR7 made up the naive population, which excluded terminally differentiated effector memory CD45RA+ cells. Concerning this clone: Its target is not known.

Each replicate PCR on the sorted subsets used 200 to 250 ng DNA (roughly 30,000 T cell genomes). Sequencing used immunoSEQ multiplex PCR; TCRdb keeps in-frame clones, though not all of them. The data hold over 750,000 clones, with about 96% observed a single time. The length of the CDR3 is 15 residues. Per germline, CDR1 SQVTM and CDR2 ANQGSEA. Trimming removed 6 bases at V and 0 bases at J, with 15 bases between. This clonotype was sampled from a man aged 25-40 years in good health. The sample taken for sequencing was naive CD8+ T cells sorted from blood. The chain uses TRBV29-1 and TRBJ2-1; TRBD1 is a possible D gene (6 bases). The CDR3 loop reads CSVKGVESSYNEQFF. As DNA, the CDR3 is TGCAGCGTAAAGGGGGTTGAGAGCTCCTACAATGAGCAGTTCTTC.